A selection of T cell receptor beta chains follows, all from one sample in a study of cytomegalovirus exposure and HLA in healthy donors. Repertoires were generated with immunoSEQ multiplex PCR, while TCRdb's copy carries only in-frame clones and drops some. The sample lists some 65,000 clones, 70% to 85% occurring once. The sequencing sample was made of PBMCs. These receptors originate from a girl aged 10 to 17 in good health and CMV-seropositive. CDR3s leave out the opening cysteine and the closing phenylalanine or tryptophan.

v_call	cdr3_length	j_call	cdr3_aa
TRBV4-1	11	TRBJ1-1	ASRNRGPTEAF
TRBV4-2	15	TRBJ2-5	ASSQGGPLAAQETQY
TRBV10-3	11	TRBJ1-1	AISMDREGEAF
TRBV6-1	12	TRBJ2-6	ASSRQSGANVLT
TRBV11-3	13	TRBJ1-1	ASSQDGQGNTEAF
TRBV20-1	9	TRBJ2-3	SAKQGNTQY
TRBV7-2	13	TRBJ2-5	ASSLSGQDQETQY
TRBV6-4	13	TRBJ2-2	ASGPVGGLTGELF
TRBV9	11	TRBJ1-1	ASSFTGDSEAF
TRBV10-2	14	TRBJ2-1	ASSVEREGDYNEQF
TRBV28	14	TRBJ2-2	ASSSFREENTGELF
TRBV30	13	TRBJ2-1	AWKTGISDYNEQF
TRBV29-1	11	TRBJ2-5	SVTRTVQETQY
TRBV10-3	15	TRBJ2-7	AISEGWGGTGGYEQY
TRBV6-1	13	TRBJ2-3	ASSEGGGGAGTQY
TRBV5-1	13	TRBJ1-2	ASRRTERDLYGYT
TRBV6-1	13	TRBJ1-5	ASSEAGAGNQPQH
TRBV7-8	15	TRBJ1-5	ASSLDRGDNSNQPQH
TRBV7-9	17	TRBJ2-6	ASDPRLTPLASGANVLT
TRBV19	13	TRBJ1-2	ASRSRDRDGYGYT
TRBV7-8	15	TRBJ2-1	ASSLGFLPSSYNEQF
TRBV9	12	TRBJ2-5	ASSAGGGRETQY
TRBV13	12	TRBJ2-1	ASSLEGRRGEQF
TRBV15	10	TRBJ1-2	ATSPSYYGYT
TRBV6-5	11	TRBJ2-7	ASSYRPTDREY
TRBV4-3	12	TRBJ1-5	ASSQQTGDQPQH
TRBV7-8	13	TRBJ2-5	ASSSDSGRAETQY
TRBV18	11	TRBJ2-7	ASSPGGGYEQY
TRBV7-2	12	-	ASSFRQGTYEQY
TRBV30	13	TRBJ1-1	AWSGQGSFYTEAF
TRBV10-3	14	TRBJ1-2	AISDYDRQTFYGYT
TRBV6-5	12	TRBJ1-5	ASRDGTLNQPQH
TRBV10-2	11	TRBJ1-1	ASSEGAETEAF
TRBV14	12	TRBJ2-2	ASSQGWRAGELF
TRBV2	13	TRBJ2-3	ASSTSAASTDTQY
TRBV7-2	13	TRBJ1-2	ASSLERGTNYGYT
TRBV28	14	TRBJ1-5	ASSPPARARSQPQH
TRBV2	10	TRBJ1-2	AADRDFYGYT
TRBV27	12	TRBJ2-4	ASAMTLAKNIQY